This T cell receptor (beta chain) was profiled in a study of blood T cell repertoires in COVID-19. Study context: Donors in the United States, Italy and Spain gave samples during acute or convalescent COVID-19. Sample material is recorded as cDNA or gDNA derived from T cells, B-cell-depleted T cells, or PBMCs.

The CDR3 length is 12 residues. Germline values: CDR1 MDHEN, CDR2 SYDVKM. Trimming took 6 bases from V and 5 from J, leaving 10 bases between them. In the source study's methods: Reference gene primer amplification gave estimated nucleated cell counts. Data came from immunoSEQ multiplex PCR; TCRdb stores just in-frame clones and leaves some out. That table gives V, J and clone size, and the DNA gave D and trimming. The repertoire holds 55,000 to 90,000 clones, about 86% seen once, with approximately 4.1% in the top ten. This clone has a single count. The chain has TRBV28 and TRBJ2-5; tentative D call: TRBD1 (5 bases). Sequencing input: peripheral blood. This clonotype was obtained from a man aged 70-80 years with active COVID-19. This CDR3 is CASRGPGETQYF. DNA for the CDR3: TGTGCCAGCAGGGGGCCTGGCGAGACCCAGTACTTC.